Listed here are 3 T cell receptor beta chains from one sample, sequenced in a study of neurological immune-mediated disorders. In TCRdb, the 5' RACE reads were re-called with MiXCR into one record per CDR3 protein. Among about 65,000 distinct CDR3 sequences listed, roughly 4% were seen once. Sequences were obtained from PBMCs. The receptors originated from a man aged 45-65 years with multiple sclerosis.

In its sample, this clonotype was seen many times. The genes are TRBV6-2 or TRBV6-3 and TRBJ1-5; possibly TRBD1 for D (5 bases). Germline V gene lookup returns CDR1 MNHEY and CDR2 SVGEGT. There are 17 residues in the CDR3. Trimming shortened V by 3 bases and J by 2 bases, and 17 bases separated the two germline ends. Here the CDR3 reads CASSYGARGGRNQPQHF. Here the CDR3 DNA reads TGTGCCAGCAGTTATGGGGCGAGGGGTGGTCGCAATCAGCCCCAGCATTTT.

This clonotype was seen ten or more times. The genes are TRBV18 and TRBJ1-6; 10 bases agree with TRBD1. J was trimmed by 8 bases and V by 3 bases; bases with no gene match: 7. The CDR3 is 16 amino acids. Germline V CDR1 and CDR2: KGHSH, LQKENI. The CDR3 DNA follows: TGTGCCAGCTCACCGAGACAGGGGGCATTTGATTCACCCCTCCACTTT. Translating it yields CASSPRQGAFDSPLHF.

This clonotype was seen repeatedly, ten times or more. The rearrangement joins TRBV20-1 to TRBJ2-3, with a weak D call TRBD2 (6 bases). The CDR3 consists of 16 residues. CDR1 is DFQATT and CDR2 is SNEGSKA in the germline V gene (reference sequence). Between the trimmed V and J ends, which lost 5 bases and 4 bases, there was a span of 22 bases. The CDR3 region has the DNA TGCAGTGCTGGATGGGTGCCTAGCGTACGGCCAGATACGCAGTATTTT. Its protein is CSAGWVPSVRPDTQYF.